This section outlines one T cell receptor beta chain sequence together with its context. The antigen is not known. Axillary draining lymph nodes of breast cancer patients supplied the node samples. TCRdb independently ran MiXCR on the multiplex PCR reads; one entry per CDR3 protein. Among about 110,000 distinct CDR3 sequences listed, around 30% were seen once. V was pared by 5 bases and J by 5 bases, with 7 bases of the junction left unmatched. The CDR3 extends over 15 amino acids. Germline values: CDR1 LNHDA, CDR2 SQIVND (reference sequence). This sample was included in a study of breast tumors, draining lymph nodes, adjacent tissues. Study conclusions and caveats: That most tumor T cells come from lymph nodes remained unproven. Compared with basal-like, luminal-like tumors shared significantly more repertoire with nontumor tissue.

The TCR sequence derives from a female donor with breast cancer. Some clones in this sample may be carry-over from other donors' samples. This rearrangement joins TRBV19 to TRBJ2-2, with TRBD2 matching 8 bases. The sequencing input was axillary lymph node tissue. CDR3 in DNA: TGTGCCAGTAGTGTCGCGGGGGGTGAAACCGGGGAGCTGTTTTTT. This gives the protein CASSVAGGETGELFF.